The 28 T cell receptor beta chains in this list originate from one sample, sequenced in a study of T cell responses to AZD1222 COVID-19 vaccine. Sequenced by immunoSEQ multiplex PCR; TCRdb stores in-frame clones only, minus some. The table shows over 65,000 clones, with roughly 94% occurring only once. The sequences come from peripheral blood, collected on day 0 of MenACWY control vaccination. The receptors here all came from an adult in good health.

This chain's CDR3 is CAWGRDRGTEAFF. The CDR3 DNA reads as TGTGCCTGGGGTCGGGACCGGGGGACTGAAGCTTTCTTT. The chain links TRBV30 to TRBJ1-1; D possibly corresponds to TRBD1 (5 bases). Trimming took off 5 bases at V and 5 bases at J, with 15 bases between the two ends. Germline values: CDR1 GTSNPN, CDR2 SVGIG (reference sequence). This CDR3 is 13 amino acids long.

The chain couples TRBV7-8 to TRBJ2-5; D is possibly TRBD1 (6 bases). Germline V gene lookup returns CDR1 SGHVS and CDR2 FQNEAQ. This CDR3 comprises 14 residues. Deletions cut 4 bases from V and 2 bases from J, with 11 bases between. CDR3 region: CASSSTGTQETQYF. DNA of the CDR3: TGTGCCAGCAGCTCCACCGGGACACAAGAGACCCAGTACTTC.

The chain couples TRBV7-2 to TRBJ2-2; D not certain. The CDR3 contains 14 residues. Trimming pared 5 bases from V and 8 bases from J, leaving 15 bases between. Per the germline V gene, CDR1 is SGHTA and CDR2 is FQGNSA. The DNA of the CDR3 is TGTGCCAGCAGCAGAGACGGGTGGGGTGGGGAGCTGTTTTTT. It translates to CASSRDGWGGELFF. The full variable domain, with the rest looked up from reference TRBV7-2 and TRBJ2-2, is GAGVSQSPSNKVTEKGKDVELRCDPISGHTALYWYRQSLGQGLEFLIYFQGNSAPDKSGLPSDRFSAERTGGSVSTLTIQRTQQEDSAVYLCASSRDGWGGELFFGEGSRLTVL.

The rearrangement links TRBV2 to TRBJ2-7, with 11 bases identical to TRBD1. V shed 5 bases, J shed 5 bases, and the junction held 5 bases outside the gene matches. Looked up from germline, CDR1 is SNHLY and CDR2 is FYNNEI. The CDR3 sequence is 14 residues long. In DNA form, the CDR3 reads TGTGCCAGCAGTCGCAGGACAGGGGGCCACGAGCAGTACTTC. Its protein is CASSRRTGGHEQYF.

This rearrangement joins TRBV7-2 to TRBJ2-3; 15 bases are shared with TRBD2. The CDR3 is 18 residues long. The ends lost 4 bases at V and 7 bases at J; junction bases unmatched: 12. Germline CDR1 is SGHTA and CDR2 is FQGNSA. The CDR3 nucleotides are TGTGCCAGCAGCTCGGCCGGACTAGCGGGGGGGTTTCTAAATACGCAGTATTTT. Its protein product is CASSSAGLAGGFLNTQYF.

The chain couples TRBV2 to TRBJ2-2, with no clear D. V was shortened by 4 bases and J by 6 bases, with 9 bases between the two germline ends. Germline CDR1 SNHLY, CDR2 FYNNEI. The CDR3 length is 13 residues. The CDR3 DNA reads TGTGCCAGCAGTGTTGACGTTTCCGGGGAGCTGTTTTTT. Protein product: CASSVDVSGELFF. The full variable domain, completed using reference TRBV2 and TRBJ2-2, is EPEVTQTPSHQVTQMGQEVILRCVPISNHLYFYWYRQILGQKVEFLVSFYNNEISEKSEIFDDQFSVERPDGSNFTLKIRSTKLEDSAMYFCASSVDVSGELFFGEGSRLTVL.

A few counts support this clone. This chain links TRBV6-6 with TRBJ2-2; D perhaps matches TRBD1 (6 bases). Germline V gives CDR1 MNHNY, CDR2 SVGAGI (reference sequence). This CDR3 is 13 amino acids long. V dropped 8 bases and J dropped 4 bases, with 11 bases sitting between them. For the CDR3, the DNA is TGTGCCAGCGAGACAGGAGCCACCGGGGAGCTGTTTTTT. Translating gives CASETGATGELFF.

The genes are TRBV7-3 and TRBJ2-2, with 12 nucleotides matching TRBD1. This CDR3 has 16 residues. V was clipped by 5 bases and J by 6 bases; unmatched bases: 7. Germline CDR1 SGHTA, CDR2 FQGTGA. The CDR3 DNA follows: TGTGCCAGCAGCCTAGTGGGACAGGGGGCTGCCGGGGAGCTGTTTTTT. Amino acid sequence: CASSLVGQGAAGELFF.

This chain connects TRBV6-5 to TRBJ2-3; tentatively, D is TRBD1 (5 bases). Per the germline V gene, CDR1 is MNHEY and CDR2 is SVGAGI. V was shortened by 6 bases and J by 1 base, with 11 bases between the two germline ends. CDR3 size: 14 residues. The CDR3 region is CASSLDIRTDTQYF. CDR3 bases: TGTGCCAGCAGCCTGGACATTCGCACAGATACGCAGTATTTT.

The genes are TRBV14 and TRBJ1-5, with a possible D match to TRBD1 (5 bases). Germline CDR1 is SGHDN and CDR2 is FVKESK. The CDR3 is 13 amino acids. The ends were cut back, 4 bases at V and 5 bases at J, with 9 bases in the middle. The CDR3 nucleotides are TGTGCCAGCAGCCTTAGCAGGGATCAGCCCCAGCATTTT. Residues: CASSLSRDQPQHF.

V usage is TRBV11-1 and J usage is TRBJ2-2; D might be TRBD1 (5 bases). From germline, CDR1 is SGHAT and CDR2 FQDESV (reference sequence). Trimming took off 3 bases at V and 4 bases at J, with 9 bases between the two ends. CDR3 length: 14 amino acids. The DNA for the CDR3 is TGTGCCAGCAGCTTGGGCAGGGCCACCGGGGAGCTGTTTTTT. Translation gives CASSLGRATGELFF.

The chain joins TRBV6-2 or TRBV6-3 to TRBJ1-4, with D possibly matching TRBD1 (6 bases). The ends were cut back, 2 bases at V and 5 bases at J, with 15 bases in the middle. CDR1 and CDR2 (germline): MNHEY, SVGEGT. The CDR3 is made up of 16 amino acids. Here the CDR3 DNA reads TGTGCCAGCAGTTACCCGGGGGCAGGTCCGAATGAAAAACTGTTTTTT. This codes for CASSYPGAGPNEKLFF.

The chain joins TRBV9 to TRBJ2-3; 14 bases map to TRBD2. Germline CDR1 reads SGDLS; CDR2 reads YYNGEE. The CDR3 sequence is 16 residues long. V gave up 4 bases and J gave up 4 bases; unmatched junction bases: 5. CDR3 amino acids: CASSPRLAGGSDTQYF. The CDR3 nucleotides read TGTGCCAGCAGCCCGCGACTAGCGGGGGGGTCAGATACGCAGTATTTT.

Regarding this clone: The sample carries other DNA sequences with the same CDR3. The V gene is TRBV6-5, the J gene TRBJ1-3; D gene uncertain. V lost 4 bases, J lost 4 bases, and 5 bases lay in between. Germline V gene data show CDR1 as MNHEY and CDR2 as SVGAGI. The CDR3 loop spans 12 amino acids. CDR3 coding DNA: TGTGCCAGCAGTTCACAGGGAAACACCATATATTTT. Translation: CASSSQGNTIYF.

The chain recombines TRBV5-1 with TRBJ2-7; 7 bases are a match to TRBD2. This CDR3 spans 15 amino acids. After removal of 3 bases from V and 2 bases from J, the junction contained 8 bases not matched to a gene. Germline V lookup: CDR1 SGHRS, CDR2 YFSETQ. CDR3 nucleotides: TGCGCCAGCAGCTCCGCCACTAGCGCTCCCTACGAGCAGTACTTC. Protein product: CASSSATSAPYEQYF. The whole variable domain, filled in from reference TRBV5-1 and TRBJ2-7, reads KAGVTQTPRYLIKTRGQQVTLSCSPISGHRSVSWYQQTPGQGLQFLFEYFSETQRNKGNFPGRFSGRQFSNSRSEMNVSTLELGDSALYLCASSSATSAPYEQYFGPGTRLTVT.

The chain couples TRBV12-3 or TRBV12-4 to TRBJ1-2, with a tentative D call TRBD1 (5 bases). The V gene lost 6 bases and the J gene lost 4 bases, with 12 bases spanning the gap. CDR3 length: 13 amino acids. The CDR3 sequence: CASRGDSSYGYTF. The DNA for the CDR3 is TGTGCCAGCAGGGGCGACAGTAGCTATGGCTACACCTTC.

The chain employs TRBV4-3 and TRBJ1-6, with D unclear. Looked up from germline, CDR1 is LGHNA and CDR2 is YSLEER. This CDR3 has 16 residues. V lost 3 bases and J lost 7, with 16 bases in between. The DNA for the CDR3 is TGCGCCAGCAGCCAGAGATACGAGGCGGGGAATTCACCCCTCCACTTT. It yields the protein CASSQRYEAGNSPLHF.

The V and J genes are TRBV6-2 or TRBV6-3 and TRBJ2-3; D gene unclear. The CDR3 spans 14 residues. Trimming took 3 bases from V and 0 from J, leaving 7 bases between them. In germline, CDR1 is MNHEY, CDR2 SVGEGT. The CDR3 coding sequence is TGTGCCAGCAGTTATCGGGCCAGCACAGATACGCAGTATTTT. Its protein is CASSYRASTDTQYF.

The genes are TRBV5-1 and TRBJ2-7; D is possibly TRBD1 or TRBD2 (5 bases each). The CDR3 is 16 residues long. V lost 0 bases and J 2 bases, leaving 15 bases between the germline ends. CDR1 SGHRS and CDR2 YFSETQ come from the germline V gene. In nucleotides, the CDR3 is TGCGCCAGCAGCTTGGGGGGGACGGGAATTACCTACGAGCAGTACTTC. Amino acids: CASSLGGTGITYEQYF.

This chain connects TRBV15 to TRBJ2-1, with no clear D. This CDR3 has 15 amino acids. With 3 bases removed from V and 1 base from J, the gap between germline ends came to 10 bases. Germline assignment: CDR1 LNHNV and CDR2 YYDKDF (reference sequence). The CDR3 nucleotides read TGTGCCACCAGCAGCTCAGACTGGTCCTACAATGAGCAGTTCTTC. It encodes CATSSSDWSYNEQFF. Variable domain in full (rest from reference TRBV15 and TRBJ2-1): DAMVIQNPRYQVTQFGKPVTLSCSQTLNHNVMYWYQQKSSQAPKLLFHYYDKDFNNEADTPDNFQSRRPNTSFCFLDIRSPGLGDTAMYLCATSSSDWSYNEQFFGPGTRLTVL.

The V and J genes are TRBV5-1 and TRBJ1-4, with 12 bases matching TRBD1. Germline V gives CDR1 SGHRS, CDR2 YFSETQ. CDR3 size: 15 residues. J gave up 8 bases and V 4 bases, and 6 bases lay outside the gene matches. The CDR3 DNA is TGCGCCAGCAGCCCGACCGGGACAGGGGGCGAAAAACTGTTTTTT. Translation: CASSPTGTGGEKLFF.

V gene TRBV11-2 combines with J gene TRBJ2-7; unclear D gene. V lost 2 bases, J lost 1 base, and 6 bases lay in between. In germline, CDR1 is SGHAT, CDR2 FQNNGV. The CDR3 length is 13 residues. The CDR3 loop is CASSLTFSYEQYF. The CDR3 DNA is TGTGCCAGCAGCTTAACTTTTTCCTACGAGCAGTACTTC.

The count of this clone is one. The CDR3 loop reads CASTSVNEQYF. DNA for the CDR3: TGTGCCAGTACTAGCGTAAACGAGCAGTACTTC. The chain uses TRBV28 and TRBJ2-7; TRBD2 matches 7 bases. The V gene end was trimmed by 9 bases and the J gene end by 5 bases; junction bases not matched to a gene: 4. The germline gives CDR1 MDHEN, CDR2 SYDVKM. The CDR3 has 11 residues.

J is TRBJ1-1 and V is TRBV3-1 (or the pseudogene TRBV3-2); 7 nucleotides match TRBD1. The CDR3 consists of 15 residues. Per germline, CDR1 LGHDT and CDR2 YNNKEL (reference sequence). With V trimmed by 4 bases and J by 3 bases, 8 bases remained unmatched. The DNA of the CDR3 is TGTGCCAGCAGCCCTCGACAGGGTGCTTACACTGAAGCTTTCTTT. Amino acid sequence: CASSPRQGAYTEAFF.

This chain links TRBV19 with TRBJ1-5; TRBD1 is a possible D gene (5 bases). Germline V gene data show CDR1 as LNHDA and CDR2 as SQIVND (reference sequence). Trimming cost V 3 bases and J 2 bases, with 5 bases left between them. This CDR3 has 13 residues. The CDR3 is CASSMTGNQPQHF. Written as DNA, the CDR3 is TGTGCCAGTAGTATGACAGGCAATCAGCCCCAGCATTTT.

The V and J genes are TRBV12-3 or TRBV12-4 and TRBJ2-5; 7 positions match TRBD2. Trimming cost V 6 bases and J 0 bases; bases outside gene matches: 1. This CDR3 spans 13 amino acids. Here the CDR3 DNA reads TGTGCCAGCAGAGGGACTAACCAAGAGACCCAGTACTTC. This gives the protein CASRGTNQETQYF.

The chain is built from TRBV18 and TRBJ1-1; D gene ambiguous. V was cut by 6 bases and J by 4 bases, with 15 bases left in between. The CDR3 runs to 14 residues. From germline, CDR1 is KGHSH and CDR2 LQKENI. The CDR3 reads CASSSGQLGTEAFF. The CDR3 DNA is TGTGCCAGCTCTTCCGGGCAACTGGGCACTGAAGCTTTCTTT.

The chain uses TRBV28 and TRBJ1-3; no clear D gene. CDR3 length: 16 residues. The V and J ends lost 4 bases and 4 bases respectively, with 17 bases between them. The germline V gene encodes CDR1 MDHEN and CDR2 SYDVKM. As DNA, the CDR3 is TGTGCCAGCAGTTCCCCGGCACAGCGTTCCGGAAACACCATATATTTT. Translated: CASSSPAQRSGNTIYF.